The 27 T cell receptor beta chains reported below all come from one sample, sequenced in a study of blood T cell repertoires in COVID-19. The assay was immunoSEQ multiplex PCR, and TCRdb's table has in-frame clones only and misses some. The table has 100,000 to 120,000 clones, more than 75% seen once. The specimen sequenced was peripheral blood. Every receptor here comes from a woman aged 40 to 49 with acute or convalescent COVID-19.

V usage is TRBV4-2 and J usage is TRBJ2-2; no clear D gene. The V gene lost 1 base and the J gene lost 2 bases, with 8 bases spanning the gap. The length of the CDR3 is 15 residues. Germline assignment: CDR1 LGHNA and CDR2 YNFKEQ. The CDR3 region has the DNA TGTGCCAGCAGCCAAGGGCAGACTAACACCGGGGAGCTGTTTTTT. Protein sequence: CASSQGQTNTGELFF.

Only one count was recorded for this clone. The V and J genes are TRBV9 and TRBJ2-5; tentative D call: TRBD1 (5 bases). The germline V gene has CDR1 SGDLS and CDR2 YYNGEE. The length of the CDR3 is 14 residues. V dropped 2 bases and J dropped 0 bases, with 8 bases sitting between them. As DNA, the CDR3 is TGTGCCAGCAGCGTCCAGGGAAACCAAGAGACCCAGTACTTC. Translated, it gives CASSVQGNQETQYF.

The chain couples TRBV4-2 to TRBJ2-1; no reliable D call. The CDR3 runs 16 residues. V shed 0 bases and J shed 0 bases, with 9 bases lying between them. Germline V gene data show CDR1 as LGHNA and CDR2 as YNFKEQ. CDR3: CASSQDLTGSYNEQFF. CDR3 nucleotide sequence: TGTGCCAGCAGCCAAGATTTAACGGGCTCCTACAATGAGCAGTTCTTC.

This CDR3 reads CASSRDRGADTQYF. The CDR3 region has the DNA TGTGCCAGCAGTAGGGACAGGGGGGCAGATACGCAGTATTTT. This chain uses TRBV6-5 with TRBJ2-3; 11 positions agree with TRBD1. The germline gives CDR1 MNHEY, CDR2 SVGAGI. The V gene end was trimmed by 5 bases and the J gene end by 4 bases; junction bases not matched to a gene: 2. This CDR3 has 14 amino acids.

V usage is TRBV19 and J usage is TRBJ1-4; no clear D. Trimming shortened V by 4 bases and J by 5 bases, and 8 bases separated the two germline ends. Germline assignment: CDR1 LNHDA and CDR2 SQIVND (reference sequence). The length of the CDR3 is 13 residues. CDR3 loop: CASSTGRNEKLFF. CDR3 DNA: TGTGCCAGTAGTACCGGGAGGAATGAAAAACTGTTTTTT.

J is TRBJ1-2 and V is TRBV4-1; D is perhaps TRBD1 (6 bases). This CDR3 has 14 residues. Germline V CDR1 and CDR2: MGHRA, YSYEKL. V lost 0 bases to trimming and J lost 5 bases, with 10 bases between them. The CDR3 coding sequence is TGCGCCAGCAGCCAAGATCCAGGGGTGTATGGCTACACCTTC. Translated, it gives CASSQDPGVYGYTF.

The chain joins TRBV19 to TRBJ1-5; TRBD1 agrees at 9 bases. This CDR3 comprises 15 residues. J was trimmed by 6 bases and V by 6 bases; bases with no gene match: 9. The germline V gene encodes CDR1 LNHDA and CDR2 SQIVND (reference sequence). This CDR3 is CASSRAGTGSQPQHF. The CDR3, as DNA: TGTGCCAGTAGCCGGGCCGGGACAGGGAGTCAGCCCCAGCATTTT.

This clone was seen more than once but under ten times. The rearrangement joins TRBV5-1 to TRBJ1-1; D perhaps matches TRBD1 (6 bases). Germline assignment: CDR1 SGHRS and CDR2 YFSETQ. With 4 bases removed from V and 1 base from J, the gap between germline ends came to 11 bases. The CDR3 is 14 residues long. CDR3 in DNA: TGCGCCAGCAGCGTGGGACACCAGAACACTGAAGCTTTCTTT. Protein product: CASSVGHQNTEAFF.

This clone was counted once. V gene TRBV6-5 combines with J gene TRBJ2-7; no reliable D call. Looked up from germline, CDR1 is MNHEY and CDR2 is SVGAGI. The CDR3 totals 13 residues. Trimming removed 6 bases at V and 2 bases at J, with 11 bases between. The CDR3 sequence is CASSHSRPYEQYF. CDR3 coding DNA: TGTGCCAGCAGCCACAGCAGGCCCTACGAGCAGTACTTC.

Comment on this clone: One end of the junction is discordant with germline, which a read error may explain. V usage is TRBV24-1 and J usage is TRBJ2-2; TRBD1 matches at 8 bases. The CDR3 sequence is 15 residues long. CDR1 and CDR2 (germline): KGHDR, SFDVKD. CDR3 sequence: CAPTYTGGEHRGAVF. The DNA of the CDR3 is TGTGCCCCAACTTATACAGGGGGTGAACACCGGGGAGCTGTTTTT.

The CDR3 loop is CASSLGEGETQYF. The CDR3 DNA follows: TGTGCCAGCAGCTTAGGAGAAGGAGAGACCCAGTACTTC. The V call is TRBV7-3, the J call TRBJ2-5; D remains unclear. Per the germline V gene, CDR1 is SGHTA and CDR2 is FQGTGA. V lost 2 bases and J 4 bases, leaving 8 bases between the germline ends. This CDR3 contains 13 residues.

The V call is TRBV5-1, the J call TRBJ1-1, with 7 positions matching TRBD1. Unmatched junction bases numbered 2, after V lost 4 bases and J lost 2 bases. The CDR3 totals 13 residues. Looked up from germline, CDR1 is SGHRS and CDR2 is YFSETQ. CDR3 in amino acids: CASSPGGNTEAFF. In nucleotides, the CDR3 is TGCGCCAGCAGCCCAGGGGGAAACACTGAAGCTTTCTTT.

This clone was found a few times. The chain joins TRBV18 to TRBJ1-5; 9 bases map to TRBD1. Germline values: CDR1 KGHSH, CDR2 LQKENI. V gave up 2 bases and J gave up 0 bases; unmatched junction bases: 5. The CDR3 runs to 17 residues. Here the CDR3 DNA reads TGTGCCAGCTCACCAGAGGACAGGGGCCCTAGCAATCAGCCCCAGCATTTT. Protein: CASSPEDRGPSNQPQHF. The full variable domain, in which reference TRBV18 and TRBJ1-5 provide the parts outside the CDR3, is NAGVMQNPRHLVRRRGQEARLRCSPMKGHSHVYWYRQLPEEGLKFMVYLQKENIIDESGMPKERFSAEFPKEGPSILRIQQVVRGDSAAYFCASSPEDRGPSNQPQHFGDGTRLSIL.

This rearrangement joins TRBV6-5 to TRBJ2-7; possibly TRBD2 for D (6 bases). CDR1 is MNHEY and CDR2 is SVGAGI in the germline V gene. V was pared by 7 bases and J by 2 bases, with 12 bases between. The length of the CDR3 is 13 residues. CDR3 sequence reads: CASTAGSPYEQYF. The DNA for the CDR3 is TGTGCCAGCACGGCGGGGTCCCCCTACGAGCAGTACTTC.

The chain recombines TRBV28 with TRBJ1-1; tentative D call: TRBD1 (5 bases). Germline values: CDR1 MDHEN, CDR2 SYDVKM. This CDR3 contains 17 residues. V was cut by 6 bases and J by 1 base, with 21 bases left in between. CDR3 residues: CASSPPARVRRNTEAFF. CDR3 in DNA: TGTGCCAGCAGCCCCCCGGCCAGGGTGAGGAGGAACACTGAAGCTTTCTTT.

V usage is TRBV19 and J usage is TRBJ2-7, with no clear D. Germline V gives CDR1 LNHDA, CDR2 SQIVND (reference sequence). This CDR3 has 13 residues. V lost 6 bases and J lost 4, with 13 bases in between. Here the CDR3 reads CASSETQLYEQYF. CDR3 nucleotides: TGTGCCAGTAGCGAGACACAATTATACGAGCAGTACTTC.

This clone was counted a few times. This chain joins TRBV13 and TRBJ2-7, with 9 bases aligning to TRBD1. The CDR3 is 15 residues long. Germline V gene sequence: CDR1 PRHDT, CDR2 FYEKMQ (reference sequence). J gave up 5 bases and V 4 bases, and 9 bases lay outside the gene matches. The CDR3 spells CASSSSTGGKHEQYF. CDR3 nucleotides: TGTGCCAGCAGCTCCTCCACAGGGGGCAAACACGAGCAGTACTTC.

This chain uses TRBV6-6 with TRBJ2-2; tentatively, D is TRBD1 (5 bases). From germline, CDR1 is MNHNY and CDR2 SVGAGI (reference sequence). Trimming took off 5 bases at V and 6 bases at J, with 13 bases between the two ends. The CDR3 extends over 14 amino acids. The CDR3 reads CASSTTGWAGELFF. The CDR3 DNA sequence: TGTGCCAGCAGTACAACAGGTTGGGCCGGGGAGCTGTTTTTT.

The chain has TRBV19 and TRBJ1-5; the match to TRBD1 covers 10 bases. This CDR3 contains 14 residues. CDR1 is LNHDA and CDR2 is SQIVND in the germline V gene (reference sequence). V trimming: 8 bases; J trimming: 6 bases; junction bases outside the gene matches: 7. The CDR3 here is CASYSGTGVQPQHF. Here the CDR3 DNA reads TGTGCCAGTTACTCCGGGACAGGGGTTCAGCCCCAGCATTTT.

This chain joins TRBV11-2 and TRBJ2-1; 9 nucleotides align to TRBD2. The CDR3 runs 16 residues. Germline assignment: CDR1 SGHAT and CDR2 FQNNGV. The V and J ends lost 1 base and 7 bases, in that order; junction bases with no gene match: 8. The CDR3 reads CASSLVGRGGQNEQFF. The CDR3 DNA is TGTGCCAGCAGCTTAGTTGGGCGGGGGGGCCAAAATGAGCAGTTCTTC.

The rearrangement joins TRBV10-2 to TRBJ2-7; tentatively, D is TRBD2 (7 bases). CDR3 size: 16 residues. Trimming pared 0 bases from V and 6 bases from J, leaving 18 bases between. Germline CDR1 and CDR2: WSHSY and SAAADI. CDR3 amino acids: CASSESTRGGRSEQYF. DNA of the CDR3: TGCGCCAGCAGTGAGTCGACTCGCGGGGGCCGCAGCGAGCAGTACTTC.

The chain couples TRBV10-3 to TRBJ2-1; TRBD2 matches at 7 bases. V dropped 2 bases and J dropped 9; count of bases not matched to a gene: 10. The germline CDR1 and CDR2 sequences are ENHRY and SYGVKD. The CDR3 runs to 15 residues. In DNA form, the CDR3 reads TGTGCCATCAGTGAGGGGTCGGTAGCGGGCTCTGAGCAGTTCTTC. Amino acids: CAISEGSVAGSEQFF.

The rearrangement joins TRBV3-1 (or the pseudogene TRBV3-2) to TRBJ1-6, with 9 bases aligning to TRBD1. V shed 4 bases and J 6 bases; nucleotides not matched to a gene: 7. The CDR3 consists of 16 residues. In germline, CDR1 is LGHDT, CDR2 YNNKEL (reference sequence). The CDR3 nucleotides read TGTGCCAGCAGCCCACAGGGGGCGCGAGGTAATTCACCCCTCCACTTT. Residues: CASSPQGARGNSPLHF.

This chain links TRBV7-2 with TRBJ1-1, with D perhaps TRBD1 (6 bases). V was clipped by 1 base and J by 0 bases, with 21 bases between them. There are 19 residues in the CDR3. Looked up from germline, CDR1 is SGHTA and CDR2 is FQGNSA. The CDR3 loop is CASSLGLFRNRDLNTEAFF. The CDR3, as DNA: TGTGCCAGCAGCTTAGGATTATTCCGGAACAGGGACCTGAACACTGAAGCTTTCTTT.

The chain links TRBV21-1 to TRBJ2-3; the table's D call TRBD2 went unverified against the DNA. TRBV21-1 counts as a pseudogene. CDR3 size: 16 residues. The CDR3 sequence is CASSPVGAGEGDTQYF. The CDR3 region has the DNA TGTGCCAGCAGCCCGGTGGGCGCGGGGGAGGGGGATACGCAGTATTTT.

J is TRBJ2-7 and V is TRBV3-1 (or the pseudogene TRBV3-2), with D possibly TRBD2 on 6 matching bases. Deletions cut 3 bases from V and 4 bases from J, with 16 bases between. CDR3 length: 15 amino acids. Germline CDR1 LGHDT, CDR2 YNNKEL (reference sequence). As DNA, the CDR3 is TGTGCCAGCAGCCACTCCGCTTGGGGGGAGTACGAGCAGTACTTC. It is translated as CASSHSAWGEYEQYF.

The chain employs TRBV19 and TRBJ1-5; 9 positions agree with TRBD1. This CDR3 region has 15 residues. With 7 bases clipped from V and 5 bases from J, the junction kept 9 bases outside the gene matches. Germline assignment: CDR1 LNHDA and CDR2 SQIVND (reference sequence). CDR3 amino acids: CASTTSQGAYQPQHF. CDR3 DNA sequence: TGTGCCAGTACCACATCACAGGGGGCATATCAGCCCCAGCATTTT.